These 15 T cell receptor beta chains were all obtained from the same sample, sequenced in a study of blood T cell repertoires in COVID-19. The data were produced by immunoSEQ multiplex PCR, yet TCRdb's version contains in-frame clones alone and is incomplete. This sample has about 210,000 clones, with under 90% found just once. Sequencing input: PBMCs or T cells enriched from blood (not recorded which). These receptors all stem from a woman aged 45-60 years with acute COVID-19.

The CDR3 region has the DNA TGTGCCACCTCGACAGGGCTACAAGAGACCCAGTACTTC. This gives the protein CATSTGLQETQYF. The rearrangement uses TRBV11-2 and TRBJ2-5, with 7 bases fitting TRBD1. The CDR3 loop spans 13 amino acids. Germline V CDR1 and CDR2: SGHAT, FQNNGV. The trim removed 10 bases at V and 2 bases at J, leaving 7 bases unmatched.

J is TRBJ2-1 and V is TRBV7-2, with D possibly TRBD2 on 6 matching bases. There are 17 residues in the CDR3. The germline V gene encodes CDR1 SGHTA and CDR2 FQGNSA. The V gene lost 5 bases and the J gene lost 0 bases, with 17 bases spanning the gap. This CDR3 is CASSPLPYGGSYNEQFF. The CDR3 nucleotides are TGTGCCAGCAGCCCCCTCCCCTACGGGGGCTCCTACAATGAGCAGTTCTTC. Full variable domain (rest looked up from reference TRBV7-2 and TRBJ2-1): GAGVSQSPSNKVTEKGKDVELRCDPISGHTALYWYRQSLGQGLEFLIYFQGNSAPDKSGLPSDRFSAERTGGSVSTLTIQRTQQEDSAVYLCASSPLPYGGSYNEQFFGPGTRLTVL.

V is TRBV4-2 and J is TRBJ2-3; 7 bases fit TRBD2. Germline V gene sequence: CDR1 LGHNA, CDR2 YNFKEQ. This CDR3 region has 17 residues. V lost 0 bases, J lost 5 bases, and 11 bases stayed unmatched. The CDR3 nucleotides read TGTGCCAGCAGCCAAGATGGACTTGCGGGAGTGGGAGATACGCAGTATTTT. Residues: CASSQDGLAGVGDTQYF.

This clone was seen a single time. CDR3 sequence (DNA): TGTGCCACCCGCACCGGGACTGCTAACACCGGGGAGCTGTTTTTT. Encoded protein: CATRTGTANTGELFF. This chain joins TRBV28 and TRBJ2-2, with D possibly matching TRBD2 (6 bases). V lost 10 bases and J lost 2, with 17 bases in between. Germline V gives CDR1 MDHEN, CDR2 SYDVKM. CDR3 size: 15 residues.

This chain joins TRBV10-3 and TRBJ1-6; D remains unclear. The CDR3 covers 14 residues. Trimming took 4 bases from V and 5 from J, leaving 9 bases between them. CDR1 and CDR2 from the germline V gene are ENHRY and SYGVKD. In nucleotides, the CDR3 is TGTGCCATCAGTGGGGCAGTTAATAATTCACCCCTCCACTTT. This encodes CAISGAVNNSPLHF.

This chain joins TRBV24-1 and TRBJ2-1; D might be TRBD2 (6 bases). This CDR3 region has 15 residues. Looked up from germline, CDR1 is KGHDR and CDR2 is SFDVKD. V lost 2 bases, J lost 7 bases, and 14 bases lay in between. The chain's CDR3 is CATSDSSVLGNEQFF. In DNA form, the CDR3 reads TGTGCCACCAGTGATTCTAGCGTGCTCGGTAATGAGCAGTTCTTC.

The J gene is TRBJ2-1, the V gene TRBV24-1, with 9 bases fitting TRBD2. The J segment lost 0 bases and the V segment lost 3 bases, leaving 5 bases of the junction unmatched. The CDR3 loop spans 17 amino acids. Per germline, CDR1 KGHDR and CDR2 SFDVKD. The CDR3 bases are TGTGCCACCAGTGATGGCGGGAGGGCTTACTCCTACAATGAGCAGTTCTTC. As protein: CATSDGGRAYSYNEQFF.

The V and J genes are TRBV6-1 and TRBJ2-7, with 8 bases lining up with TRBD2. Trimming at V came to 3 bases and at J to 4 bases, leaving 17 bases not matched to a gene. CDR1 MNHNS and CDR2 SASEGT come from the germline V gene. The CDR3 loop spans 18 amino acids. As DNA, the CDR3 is TGTGCCAGCAGTGATATAGGCGGCGTCAGCGGGAGTCTTTACGAGCAGTACTTC. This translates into CASSDIGGVSGSLYEQYF.

The CDR3 region is CASSLSLPYEQYF. The CDR3 DNA is TGTGCCAGCTCACTTTCTCTCCCCTACGAGCAGTACTTC. V usage is TRBV18 and J usage is TRBJ2-7; D gene uncertain. The CDR3 sequence is 13 residues long. Germline assignment: CDR1 KGHSH and CDR2 LQKENI. Trimming shortened V by 4 bases and J by 2 bases, and 9 bases separated the two germline ends. The full variable domain, completed using reference TRBV18 and TRBJ2-7, is NAGVMQNPRHLVRRRGQEARLRCSPMKGHSHVYWYRQLPEEGLKFMVYLQKENIIDESGMPKERFSAEFPKEGPSILRIQQVVRGDSAAYFCASSLSLPYEQYFGPGTRLTVT.

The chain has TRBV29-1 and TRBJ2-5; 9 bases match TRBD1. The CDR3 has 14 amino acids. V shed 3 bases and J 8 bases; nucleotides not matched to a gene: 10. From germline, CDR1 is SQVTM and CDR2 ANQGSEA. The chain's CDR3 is CSVERTGVFDTQYF. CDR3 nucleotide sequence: TGCAGCGTTGAGAGGACAGGGGTTTTTGATACCCAGTACTTC.

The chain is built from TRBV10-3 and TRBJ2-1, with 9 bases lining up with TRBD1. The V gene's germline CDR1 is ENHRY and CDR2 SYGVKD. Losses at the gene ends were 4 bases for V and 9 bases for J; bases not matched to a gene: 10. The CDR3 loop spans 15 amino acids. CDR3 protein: CAISGAGTGMGEQFF. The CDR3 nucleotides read TGTGCCATCAGTGGGGCCGGGACAGGGATGGGTGAGCAGTTCTTC.

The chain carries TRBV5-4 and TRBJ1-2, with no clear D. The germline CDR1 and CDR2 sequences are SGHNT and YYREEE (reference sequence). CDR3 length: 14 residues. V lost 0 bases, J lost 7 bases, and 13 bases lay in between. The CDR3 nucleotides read TGTGCCAGCAGCTTGGCTCGCGGAGTGAGTGGCTACACCTTC. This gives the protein CASSLARGVSGYTF.

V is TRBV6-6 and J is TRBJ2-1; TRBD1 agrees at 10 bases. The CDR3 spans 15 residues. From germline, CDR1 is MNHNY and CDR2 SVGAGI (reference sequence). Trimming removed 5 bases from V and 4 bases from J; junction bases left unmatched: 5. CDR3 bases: TGTGCCAGCAGTAACCGGGACAGGGGTTACAATGAGCAGTTCTTC. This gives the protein CASSNRDRGYNEQFF.

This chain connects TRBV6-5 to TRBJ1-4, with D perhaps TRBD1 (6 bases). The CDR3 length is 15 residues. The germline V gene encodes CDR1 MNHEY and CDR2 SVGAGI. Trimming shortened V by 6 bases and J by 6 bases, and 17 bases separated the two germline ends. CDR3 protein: CASSPPGADHEKLFF. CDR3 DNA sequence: TGTGCCAGCAGCCCACCAGGGGCGGATCATGAAAAACTGTTTTTT.

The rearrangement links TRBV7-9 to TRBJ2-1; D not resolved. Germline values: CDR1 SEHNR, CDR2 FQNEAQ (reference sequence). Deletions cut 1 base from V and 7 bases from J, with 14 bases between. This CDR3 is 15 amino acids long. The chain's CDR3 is CASSLGVSLENEQFF. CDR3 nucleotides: TGTGCCAGCAGCTTAGGGGTTAGCCTCGAAAATGAGCAGTTCTTC.